This T cell receptor beta chain was documented in a study of T cell responses to AZD1222 COVID-19 vaccine. Sequencing was performed with immunoSEQ multiplex PCR; in TCRdb, only in-frame clones are kept and a portion is missing. The sample shows some 120,000 clones, 75% to 90% of them seen only once. The source was peripheral blood, collected on day 0 of AZD1222 vaccination. The source is an adult in good health.

The CDR3: CASSLWGPTEAFF. CDR3 nucleotides: TGTGCCAGCAGCTTATGGGGACCCACTGAAGCTTTCTTT. The chain links TRBV11-2 to TRBJ1-1, with D perhaps matching TRBD1 (5 bases). Deletions cut 2 bases from V and 4 bases from J, with 8 bases between. This CDR3 contains 13 residues. CDR1 is SGHAT, CDR2 FQNNGV, per germline. Combining the CDR3 with reference TRBV11-2 and TRBJ1-1 gives the whole variable domain EAGVAQSPRYKIIEKRQSVAFWCNPISGHATLYWYQQILGQGPKLLIQFQNNGVVDDSQLPKDRFSAERLKGVDSTLKIQPAKLEDSAVYLCASSLWGPTEAFFGQGTRLTVV.